This TCR beta chain was sequenced during a study of Ad26.COV2.S vaccination and SARS-CoV-2 variants. Whole-study findings and limits: Vaccinees reportedly had broad spike-specific CD8+ and CD4+ T cell responses. Total T cell responses may have been underestimated by the TCR breadth and depth analyses. It was found that vaccine and placebo recipients had similar non-spike TCR breadth. Higher spike-specific TCR breadth was found in vaccine recipients than in placebo recipients.

Assay used: immunoSEQ multiplex PCR; TCRdb lists only in-frame clones, some missing. The table has some 350,000 clones, about 90% seen once. Remarks on this clone: No antigen is known for it. Germline is not matched at one junction end, which may reflect a read error.

This CDR3 contains 14 residues. CDR1 and CDR2 from the germline V gene are SEHNR and FQNEAQ (reference sequence). This specimen was peripheral blood, taken after recovery from COVID-19. The chain couples TRBV7-9 to TRBJ2-2; the D is unclear. This clonotype was obtained from a human donor who had recovered from COVID-19. The CDR3, as DNA: TGTGCCAGCAGCTCCTCGCCGAACGCCGGGGAGCTGTTTTTT. Protein: CASSSSPNAGELFF.